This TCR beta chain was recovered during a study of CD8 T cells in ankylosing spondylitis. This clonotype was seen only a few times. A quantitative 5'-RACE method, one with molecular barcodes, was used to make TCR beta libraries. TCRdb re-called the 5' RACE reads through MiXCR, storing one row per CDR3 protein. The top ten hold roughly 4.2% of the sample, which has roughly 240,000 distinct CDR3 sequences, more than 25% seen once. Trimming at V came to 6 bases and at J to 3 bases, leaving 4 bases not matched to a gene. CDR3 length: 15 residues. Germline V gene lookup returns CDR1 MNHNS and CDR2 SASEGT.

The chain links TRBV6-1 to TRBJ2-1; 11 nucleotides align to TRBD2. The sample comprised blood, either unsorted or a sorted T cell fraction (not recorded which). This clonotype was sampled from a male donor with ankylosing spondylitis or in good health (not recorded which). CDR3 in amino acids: CASSRTSGLYNEQFF. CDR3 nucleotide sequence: TGTGCCAGCAGCCGGACTAGCGGGCTCTACAATGAGCAGTTCTTC.